These 24 T cell receptor beta chains were sequenced from one sample in a study of blood T cells in healthy people across ages. A second PCR, run for about 7 to 11 cycles, used a sample-barcoded 5' primer plus a J-beta primer mix. A single record per CDR3 protein comes from TCRdb applying MiXCR to the 5' RACE reads. The data contain 920,000 or so distinct CDR3 sequences, 40% to 55% of them singletons. Source material: blood. Source of these receptors: an older woman in good health.

The chain couples TRBV11-2 to TRBJ2-4; a possible D gene is TRBD2 (5 bases). The J call may be faulty, since TRBJ2-7 better matches the DNA end. Per germline, CDR1 SGHAT and CDR2 FQNNGV. The CDR3 spans 15 residues. The CDR3 loop is CASSSLVKTLYEQYF. CDR3 sequence (DNA): TGTGCCAGCAGCTCACTAGTCAAAACGCTCTACGAGCAGTACTTC.

There are many counts of this clonotype. The CDR3 is CASSTDRATYEQYF. Written as DNA, the CDR3 is TGTGCCAGCAGTACGGACAGGGCGACCTACGAGCAGTACTTC. V is TRBV12-3 or TRBV12-4 and J is TRBJ2-7; 8 bases align to TRBD1. The CDR3 consists of 14 residues. The V segment lost 5 bases and the J segment 2 bases; nucleotides outside the gene matches: 5.

The chain couples TRBV20-1 to TRBJ1-1; TRBD1 might be the D (5 bases). CDR1 is DFQATT and CDR2 is SNEGSKA in the germline V gene (reference sequence). V was trimmed by 1 base and J by 5 bases, leaving 14 bases between them. This CDR3 has 14 residues. The CDR3 DNA reads as TGCAGTGCTAGAGGTCGGGGGAAGCGGACTGAAGCTTTCTTT. Protein sequence: CSARGRGKRTEAFF.

The chain employs TRBV2 and TRBJ2-7, with D tentatively TRBD1 (5 bases). V was pared by 6 bases and J by 0 bases, with 12 bases between. This CDR3 is built from 14 residues. Germline CDR1 is SNHLY and CDR2 is FYNNEI. The CDR3 is CASRKTDSSYEQYF. In nucleotides, the CDR3 is TGTGCCAGCAGGAAGACAGATAGCTCCTACGAGCAGTACTTC.

This clonotype was counted between two and nine times. The rearrangement joins TRBV7-2 to TRBJ2-7; TRBD1 agrees at 7 bases. This CDR3 contains 15 residues. Trimming at V came to 10 bases and at J to 0 bases, leaving 12 bases not matched to a gene. The germline V gene encodes CDR1 SGHTA and CDR2 FQGNSA. The CDR3 protein is CAITYRDRYSYEQYF. The CDR3, as DNA: TGTGCCATCACCTACCGGGACAGATACTCCTACGAGCAGTACTTC. Filled out from reference TRBV7-2 and TRBJ2-7, the complete variable domain reads GAGVSQSPSNKVTEKGKDVELRCDPISGHTALYWYRQSLGQGLEFLIYFQGNSAPDKSGLPSDRFSAERTGGSVSTLTIQRTQQEDSAVYLCAITYRDRYSYEQYFGPGTRLTVT.

The gene calls are TRBV5-1 and TRBJ1-6; D may be TRBD1 (5 bases). Trimming removed 3 bases at V and 10 bases at J, with 17 bases between. The CDR3 length is 15 residues. The V gene's germline CDR1 is SGHRS and CDR2 YFSETQ. The CDR3 region is CASSSGAGDRSPLHF. The CDR3, as DNA: TGCGCCAGCAGCTCGGGTGCGGGGGATAGGTCACCCCTCCACTTT.

The chain links TRBV11-1 to TRBJ2-5, with 11 bases identical to TRBD2. Germline CDR1 and CDR2: SGHAT and FQDESV (reference sequence). The V segment lost 1 base and the J segment 0 bases; nucleotides outside the gene matches: 7. The length of the CDR3 is 18 residues. CDR3 sequence reads: CASSLGPTSGGYQETQYF. The CDR3 coding sequence is TGTGCCAGCAGCTTAGGCCCCACTAGCGGGGGTTACCAAGAGACCCAGTACTTC.

The V and J genes are TRBV27 and TRBJ1-5, with TRBD1 as a possible D gene (5 bases). Germline loops: CDR1 MNHEY, CDR2 SMNVEV (reference sequence). CDR3 length: 15 amino acids. Trimming took 2 bases from V and 6 from J, leaving 14 bases between them. As DNA, the CDR3 is TGTGCCAGCAGTTTAAGGCGTGGGGCGGGTCAGCCCCAGCATTTT. Amino acids: CASSLRRGAGQPQHF.

The chain is built from TRBV15 and TRBJ2-1, with D maybe TRBD1 (5 bases). The CDR3 loop spans 16 amino acids. Trimming stripped 2 bases from V and 0 bases from J, with 11 bases between. Germline V gene lookup returns CDR1 LNHNV and CDR2 YYDKDF (reference sequence). Written as DNA, the CDR3 is TGTGCCACCAGCAGACAGGGTTGGGGCTCCTACAATGAGCAGTTCTTC. As protein: CATSRQGWGSYNEQFF.

This clonotype was observed a few times. The chain links TRBV7-9 to TRBJ2-5, with 8 bases matching TRBD2. The germline V gene has CDR1 SEHNR and CDR2 FQNEAQ (reference sequence). Trimming removed 5 bases from V and 5 bases from J; junction bases left unmatched: 10. This CDR3 is 15 amino acids long. The CDR3 region has the DNA TGTGCCAGCAGCCCCACTAGCGGACCTGAGGAGACCCAGTACTTC. It specifies CASSPTSGPEETQYF.

In DNA, the CDR3 is TGCAGTGCCCCGCTCTTAGGCAGCGGCAGGTTAGGGGATGAGCAGTTCTTC. Encoded protein: CSAPLLGSGRLGDEQFF. The chain employs TRBV20-1 and TRBJ2-1, with D perhaps assigned TRBD1 or TRBD2 (5 bases each). This CDR3 is 17 amino acids long. Deletions cut 6 bases from V and 8 bases from J, with 29 bases between. Germline assignment: CDR1 DFQATT and CDR2 SNEGSKA (reference sequence).

The chain carries TRBV20-1 and TRBJ2-4; 8 bases agree with TRBD2. This CDR3 comprises 16 residues. CDR1 and CDR2 from the germline V gene are DFQATT and SNEGSKA (reference sequence). Trimming cost V 4 bases and J 2 bases; bases outside gene matches: 10. The CDR3 reads CSATWLAGAPKNIQYF. CDR3 nucleotide sequence: TGCAGTGCTACTTGGCTAGCGGGTGCCCCCAAAAACATTCAGTACTTC.

The chain couples TRBV20-1 to TRBJ2-3; 7 nucleotides match TRBD1. The CDR3 runs to 15 residues. The germline V gene encodes CDR1 DFQATT and CDR2 SNEGSKA (reference sequence). Trimming removed 6 bases from V and 6 bases from J; junction bases left unmatched: 15. The CDR3 nucleotides are TGCAGTGCCCCTCTACAGGGGAGCAGTGGGGATACGCAGTATTTT. Amino acids: CSAPLQGSSGDTQYF.

This clonotype has just a few counts. The chain carries TRBV5-1 and TRBJ2-5; maybe TRBD1 (5 bases). Germline V gene data show CDR1 as SGHRS and CDR2 as YFSETQ. Trimming stripped 4 bases from V and 4 bases from J, with 14 bases between. The CDR3 is 14 residues long. Written as DNA, the CDR3 is TGCGCCAGCAGCCTTTTTCAGGGTTCAGAGACCCAGTACTTC. Residues: CASSLFQGSETQYF.

This clonotype turned up a few times. This chain uses TRBV4-2 with TRBJ2-6; 7 bases are a match to TRBD1. The CDR3 runs 19 residues. V lost 1 base and J lost 0; bases outside the gene matches: 9. CDR1 is LGHNA and CDR2 is YNFKEQ in the germline V gene. The CDR3: CASSQGDRGIGSGANVLTF. As DNA, the CDR3 is TGTGCCAGCAGCCAAGGGGACAGAGGTATAGGCTCTGGGGCCAACGTCCTGACTTTC.

This clonotype was detected only a few times. V and J are TRBV28 and TRBJ2-7; D is possibly TRBD1 or TRBD2 (6 bases each). The V end lost 1 base, the J end lost 3 bases, and 13 bases lay between the germline ends. The CDR3 runs to 15 residues. From germline, CDR1 is MDHEN and CDR2 SYDVKM. The CDR3 loop is CASSLLGGPVYEQYF. In nucleotides, the CDR3 is TGTGCCAGCAGTTTATTGGGGGGCCCAGTCTACGAGCAGTACTTC.

This chain links TRBV6-1 with TRBJ2-1, with 8 bases lining up with TRBD1. CDR3 length equals 14 residues. Germline V gene lookup returns CDR1 MNHNS and CDR2 SASEGT. The V segment lost 7 bases and the J segment 4 bases; nucleotides outside the gene matches: 6. CDR3 in amino acids: CASTTGGSYNEQFF. The CDR3 DNA sequence: TGTGCCAGCACTACAGGGGGGAGTTACAATGAGCAGTTCTTC.

The CDR3 nucleotides are TGTGCCAGCAGTTGGACGACAGGGGTGAAACACAATGAGCAGTTCTTC. Its protein product is CASSWTTGVKHNEQFF. The genes are TRBV12-3 or TRBV12-4 and TRBJ2-1, with 8 bases fitting TRBD1. The V segment lost 4 bases and the J segment 5 bases; nucleotides outside the gene matches: 10. CDR3 length: 16 amino acids.

This clonotype was picked up a small number of times. V usage is TRBV12-5 and J usage is TRBJ2-5; D perhaps matches TRBD2 (5 bases). There are 11 residues in the CDR3. Trimming stripped 2 bases from V and 10 bases from J, with 8 bases between. CDR1 and CDR2 (germline): LGHNT, FRNRAP. CDR3 sequence (DNA): TGTGCTAGTGGTTTGCTTGGAGGCCAGTACTTC. The encoded protein is CASGLLGGQYF.

Of note for this clonotype: Just one base apart from a much larger clone, this may be a read error. J is TRBJ2-4 and V is TRBV4-1, with 7 nucleotides matching TRBD1. The better agreement between TRBJ2-7 and the DNA end casts doubt on the J call. The CDR3 consists of 11 residues. Per the germline V gene, CDR1 is MGHRA and CDR2 is YSYEKL. The CDR3, as DNA: TGCGCCAGCTGGACAGGCCACGAGCAGTACTTC. This sequence encodes CASWTGHEQYF.

This chain connects TRBV3-1 to TRBJ2-5, with D maybe TRBD2 (6 bases). The CDR3 is made up of 15 amino acids. Trimming removed 3 bases from V and 7 bases from J, with 18 bases in between. Germline-derived CDR1 and CDR2 are LGHDT and YNNKEL (reference sequence). The CDR3 DNA sequence: TGTGCCAGCAGCCACGGAGAAGGGGACTTGGGGACCCAGTACTTC. This codes for CASSHGEGDLGTQYF.

The chain couples TRBV7-2 to TRBJ2-3; D not certain. The germline gives CDR1 SGHTA, CDR2 FQGNSA. This CDR3 has 14 amino acids. V was cut by 0 bases and J by 2 bases, with 6 bases left in between. CDR3 protein: CASSLAVNTDTQYF. CDR3 bases: TGTGCCAGCAGCTTAGCGGTAAACACAGATACGCAGTATTTT.

The chain is built from TRBV18 and TRBJ1-2; possibly TRBD1 for D (5 bases). The CDR3 covers 12 residues. Trimming stripped 2 bases from V and 6 bases from J, with 7 bases between. CDR1 and CDR2 (germline): KGHSH, LQKENI. The CDR3 DNA reads TGTGCCAGCTCACCATCGGGGCATGGCTACACCTTC. Translation: CASSPSGHGYTF.

On this clonotype itself: A much bigger clone sits one base away, suggesting this may be a read error. The gene calls are TRBV12-3 or TRBV12-4 and TRBJ2-4; D might be TRBD2 (7 bases). CDR3 size: 12 residues. DNA for the CDR3: TGTGCCGGCAGTTACAGGGAGGGAGAGCAGTACTTC. Translated, it gives CAGSYREGEQYF.